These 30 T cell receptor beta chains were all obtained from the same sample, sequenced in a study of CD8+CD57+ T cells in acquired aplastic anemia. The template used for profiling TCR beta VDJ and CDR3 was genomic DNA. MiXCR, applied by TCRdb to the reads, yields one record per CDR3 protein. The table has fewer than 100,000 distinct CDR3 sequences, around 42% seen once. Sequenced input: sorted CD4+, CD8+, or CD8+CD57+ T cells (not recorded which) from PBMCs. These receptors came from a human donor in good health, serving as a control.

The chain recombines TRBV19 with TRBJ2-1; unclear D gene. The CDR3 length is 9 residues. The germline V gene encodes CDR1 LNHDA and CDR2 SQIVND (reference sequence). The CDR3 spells CAVGYEQFF. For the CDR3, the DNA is TGTGCTGTTGGGTATGAGCAGTTCTTC.

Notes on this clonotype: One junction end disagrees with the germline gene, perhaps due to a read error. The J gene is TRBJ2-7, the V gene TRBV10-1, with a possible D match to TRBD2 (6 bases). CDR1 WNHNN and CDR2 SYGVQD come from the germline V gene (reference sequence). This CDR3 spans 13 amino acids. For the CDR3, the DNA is TGTGCCAGCAGCTTAGACGGGGGCTACGAGCAGTACTTC. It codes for CASSLDGGYEQYF.

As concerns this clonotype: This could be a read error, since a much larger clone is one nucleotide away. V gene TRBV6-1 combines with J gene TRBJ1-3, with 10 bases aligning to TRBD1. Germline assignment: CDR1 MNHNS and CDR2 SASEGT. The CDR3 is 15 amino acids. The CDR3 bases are TGTGCCAGCAGTTCCGATGGGGACAGGGGAAGCACCATATATTTT. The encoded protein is CASSSDGDRGSTIYF.

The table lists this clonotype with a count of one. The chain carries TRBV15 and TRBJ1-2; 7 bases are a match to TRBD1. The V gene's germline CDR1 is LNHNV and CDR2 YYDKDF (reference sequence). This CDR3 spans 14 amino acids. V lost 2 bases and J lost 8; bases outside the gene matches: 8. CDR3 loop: CATSRLRQGEGYTF. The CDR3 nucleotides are TGTGCCACCAGCAGACTCCGACAGGGTGAGGGCTACACCTTC. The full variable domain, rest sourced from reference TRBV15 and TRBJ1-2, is DAMVIQNPRYQVTQFGKPVTLSCSQTLNHNVMYWYQQKSSQAPKLLFHYYDKDFNNEADTPDNFQSRRPNTSFCFLDIRSPGLGDTAMYLCATSRLRQGEGYTFGSGTRLTVV.

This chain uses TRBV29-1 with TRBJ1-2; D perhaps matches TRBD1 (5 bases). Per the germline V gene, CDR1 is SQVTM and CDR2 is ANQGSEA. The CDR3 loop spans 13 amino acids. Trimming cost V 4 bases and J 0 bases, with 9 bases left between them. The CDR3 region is CSVVRDSNYGYTF. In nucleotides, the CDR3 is TGCAGCGTTGTGCGGGACTCTAACTATGGCTACACCTTC.

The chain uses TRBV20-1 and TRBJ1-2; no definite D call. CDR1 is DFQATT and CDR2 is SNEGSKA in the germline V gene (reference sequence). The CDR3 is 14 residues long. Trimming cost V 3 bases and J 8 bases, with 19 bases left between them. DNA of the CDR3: TGCAGTGCTAGTCGGTCCCTGGGCGTTTTGGGCTACACCTTC. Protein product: CSASRSLGVLGYTF.

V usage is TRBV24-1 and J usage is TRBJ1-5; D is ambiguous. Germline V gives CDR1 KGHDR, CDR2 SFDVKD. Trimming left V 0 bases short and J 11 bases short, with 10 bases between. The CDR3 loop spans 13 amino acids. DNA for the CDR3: TGTGCCACCAGTGATTTGAGCCTAGCGACCCAGCATTTT. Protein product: CATSDLSLATQHF.

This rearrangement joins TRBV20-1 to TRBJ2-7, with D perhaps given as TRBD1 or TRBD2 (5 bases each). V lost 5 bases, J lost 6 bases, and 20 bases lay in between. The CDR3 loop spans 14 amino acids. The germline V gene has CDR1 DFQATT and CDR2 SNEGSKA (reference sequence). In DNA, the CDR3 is TGCAGTGCTGGGGCCGGAGGCAGGGACCGCGAGCAGTACTTC. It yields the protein CSAGAGGRDREQYF.

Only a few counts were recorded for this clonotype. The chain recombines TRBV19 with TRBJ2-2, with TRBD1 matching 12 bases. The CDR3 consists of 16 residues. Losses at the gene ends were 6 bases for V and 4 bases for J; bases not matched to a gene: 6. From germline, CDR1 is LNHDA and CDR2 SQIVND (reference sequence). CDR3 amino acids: CASSLGQGAFTGELFF. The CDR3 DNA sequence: TGTGCCAGTAGCCTGGGACAGGGGGCTTTCACCGGGGAGCTGTTTTTT.

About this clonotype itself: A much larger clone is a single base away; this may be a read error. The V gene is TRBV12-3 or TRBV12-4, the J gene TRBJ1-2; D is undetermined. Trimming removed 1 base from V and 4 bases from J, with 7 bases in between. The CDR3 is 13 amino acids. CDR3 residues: CASSLGSSYGYTF. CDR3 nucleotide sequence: TGTGCCAGCAGTTTAGGGTCTAGCTATGGCTACACCTTC.

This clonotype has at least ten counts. CDR3 in DNA: TGTGCCAGCAGCGAAACAGGGAGGGTCTATACCTTC. Amino acid sequence: CASSETGRVYTF. The chain uses TRBV9 and TRBJ1-2; a possible D gene is TRBD1 (6 bases). The germline V gene encodes CDR1 SGDLS and CDR2 YYNGEE. The CDR3 is 12 residues long. V lost 3 bases, J lost 14 bases, and 17 bases lay in between.

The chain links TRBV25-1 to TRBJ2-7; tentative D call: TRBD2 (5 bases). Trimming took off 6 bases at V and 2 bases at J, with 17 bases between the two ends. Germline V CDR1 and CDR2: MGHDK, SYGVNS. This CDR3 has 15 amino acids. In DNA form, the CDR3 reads TGTGCCAGCAGCCAAGAAAGGAACGGGGCCTACGAGCAGTACTTC. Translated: CASSQERNGAYEQYF.

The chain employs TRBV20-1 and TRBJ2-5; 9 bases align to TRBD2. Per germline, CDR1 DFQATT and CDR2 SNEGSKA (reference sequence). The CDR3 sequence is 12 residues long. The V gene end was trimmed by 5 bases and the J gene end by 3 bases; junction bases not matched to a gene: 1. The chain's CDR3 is CSAGGGEETQYF. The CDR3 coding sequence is TGCAGTGCTGGCGGGGGGGAAGAGACCCAGTACTTC.

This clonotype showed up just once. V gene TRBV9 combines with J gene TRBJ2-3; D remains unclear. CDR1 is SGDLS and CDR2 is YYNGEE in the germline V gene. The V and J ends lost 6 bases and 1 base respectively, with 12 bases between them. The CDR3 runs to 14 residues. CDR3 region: CASNVGIGTDTQYF. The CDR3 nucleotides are TGTGCCAGCAACGTCGGAATCGGCACAGATACGCAGTATTTT.

The CDR3, as DNA: TGCAGTGCCGGCCCAACTAGCGGGAGTCAGCCAGATACGCAGTATTTT. Protein: CSAGPTSGSQPDTQYF. V is TRBV20-1 and J is TRBJ2-3; the match to TRBD2 covers 11 bases. CDR1 is DFQATT, CDR2 SNEGSKA, per germline (reference sequence). This CDR3 comprises 16 residues. V was clipped by 6 bases and J by 4 bases; unmatched bases: 12.

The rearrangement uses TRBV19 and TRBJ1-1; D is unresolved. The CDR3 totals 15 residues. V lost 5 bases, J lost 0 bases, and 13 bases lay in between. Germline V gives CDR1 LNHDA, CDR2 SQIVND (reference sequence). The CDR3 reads CASSLLGVMNTEAFF. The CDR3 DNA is TGTGCCAGTAGTCTGTTGGGAGTCATGAACACTGAAGCTTTCTTT.

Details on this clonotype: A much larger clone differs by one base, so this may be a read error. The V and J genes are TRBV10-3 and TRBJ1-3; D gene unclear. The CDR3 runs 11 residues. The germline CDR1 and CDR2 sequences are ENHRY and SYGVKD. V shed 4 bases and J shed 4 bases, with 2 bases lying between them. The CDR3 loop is CAISGGNTIYF. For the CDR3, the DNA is TGTGCCATCAGTGGGGGAAACACCATATATTTT.

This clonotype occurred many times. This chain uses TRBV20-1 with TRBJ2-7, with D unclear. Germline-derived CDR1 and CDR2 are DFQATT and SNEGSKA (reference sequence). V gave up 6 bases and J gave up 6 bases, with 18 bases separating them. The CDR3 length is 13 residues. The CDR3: CSAAPGPLGEQYF. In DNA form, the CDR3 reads TGCAGTGCCGCCCCCGGGCCGCTCGGCGAGCAGTACTTC.

The CDR3 sequence: CSASRGADAEAFF. Written as DNA, the CDR3 is TGCAGTGCTAGTCGCGGGGCTGACGCTGAAGCTTTCTTT. This chain joins TRBV20-1 and TRBJ1-1; possible D gene TRBD1, 5 bases. This CDR3 contains 13 residues. The V gene lost 3 bases and the J gene lost 6 bases, with 14 bases spanning the gap. Germline V CDR1 and CDR2: DFQATT, SNEGSKA (reference sequence).

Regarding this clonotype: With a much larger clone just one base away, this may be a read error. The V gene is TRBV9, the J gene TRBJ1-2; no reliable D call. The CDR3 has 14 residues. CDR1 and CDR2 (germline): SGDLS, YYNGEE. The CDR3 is CPSSVEGSDYGYTF. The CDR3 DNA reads TGTCCCAGCAGCGTAGAGGGCAGCGACTATGGCTACACCTTC.

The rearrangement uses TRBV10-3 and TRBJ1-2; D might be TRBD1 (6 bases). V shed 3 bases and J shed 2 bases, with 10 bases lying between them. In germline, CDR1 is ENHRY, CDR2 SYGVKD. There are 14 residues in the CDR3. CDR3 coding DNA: TGTGCCATCAGTGACGTCGACAGGAACTATGGCTACACCTTC. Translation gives CAISDVDRNYGYTF.

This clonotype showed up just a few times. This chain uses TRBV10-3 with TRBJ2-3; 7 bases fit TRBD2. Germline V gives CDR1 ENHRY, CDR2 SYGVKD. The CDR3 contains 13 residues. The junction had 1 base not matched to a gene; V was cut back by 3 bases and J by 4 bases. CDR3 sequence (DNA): TGTGCCATCAGTGACCTAGCGGCAGATACGCAGTATTTT. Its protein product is CAISDLAADTQYF.

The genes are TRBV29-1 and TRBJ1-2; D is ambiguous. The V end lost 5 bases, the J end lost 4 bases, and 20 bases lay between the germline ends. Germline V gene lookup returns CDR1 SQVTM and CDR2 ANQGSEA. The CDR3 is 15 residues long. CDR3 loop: CSVTYRPETVYGYTF. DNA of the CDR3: TGCAGCGTTACGTATAGGCCCGAGACTGTCTATGGCTACACCTTC.

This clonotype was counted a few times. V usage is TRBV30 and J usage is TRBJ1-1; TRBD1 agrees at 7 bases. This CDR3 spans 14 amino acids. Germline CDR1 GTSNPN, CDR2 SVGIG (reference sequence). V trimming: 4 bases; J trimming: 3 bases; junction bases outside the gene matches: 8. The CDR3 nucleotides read TGTGCCTGGACAATGTTTACAGGGGACACTGAAGCTTTCTTT. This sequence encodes CAWTMFTGDTEAFF.

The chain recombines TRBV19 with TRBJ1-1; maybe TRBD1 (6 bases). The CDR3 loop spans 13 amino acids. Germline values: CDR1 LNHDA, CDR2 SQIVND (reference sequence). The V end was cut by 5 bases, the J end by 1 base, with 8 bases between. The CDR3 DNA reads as TGTGCCAGTAGTGGGGACAAGAACACTGAAGCTTTCTTT. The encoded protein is CASSGDKNTEAFF.

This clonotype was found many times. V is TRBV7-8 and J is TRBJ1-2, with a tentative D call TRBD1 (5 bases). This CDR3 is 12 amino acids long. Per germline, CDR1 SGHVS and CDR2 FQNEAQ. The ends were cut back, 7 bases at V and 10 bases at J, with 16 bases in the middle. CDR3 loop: CASTLAGTSYTF. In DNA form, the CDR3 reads TGTGCCAGCACCCTCGCCGGGACTTCCTACACCTTC.

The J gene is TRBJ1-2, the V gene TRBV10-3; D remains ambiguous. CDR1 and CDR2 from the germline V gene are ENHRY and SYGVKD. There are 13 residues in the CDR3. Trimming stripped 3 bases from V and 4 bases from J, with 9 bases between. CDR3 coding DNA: TGTGCCATCAGTGATCCGGGGTTCTATGGCTACACCTTC. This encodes CAISDPGFYGYTF.

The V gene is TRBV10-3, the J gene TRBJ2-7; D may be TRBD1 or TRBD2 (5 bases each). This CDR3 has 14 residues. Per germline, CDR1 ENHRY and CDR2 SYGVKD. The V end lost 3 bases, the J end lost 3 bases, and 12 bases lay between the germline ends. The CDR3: CAISEGTELYEQYF. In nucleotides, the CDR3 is TGTGCCATCAGTGAAGGGACGGAACTCTACGAGCAGTACTTC.

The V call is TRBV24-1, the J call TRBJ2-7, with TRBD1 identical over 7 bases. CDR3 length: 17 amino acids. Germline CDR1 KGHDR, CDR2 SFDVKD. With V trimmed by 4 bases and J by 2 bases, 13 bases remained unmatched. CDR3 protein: CATSESLTGPDPYEQYF. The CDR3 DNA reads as TGTGCCACCAGTGAATCCCTGACAGGGCCAGACCCCTACGAGCAGTACTTC.

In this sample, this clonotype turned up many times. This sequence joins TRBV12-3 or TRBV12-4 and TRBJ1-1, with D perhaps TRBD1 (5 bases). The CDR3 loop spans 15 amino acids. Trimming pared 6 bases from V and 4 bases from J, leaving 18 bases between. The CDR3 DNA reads TGTGCCAGCAGAGGGGACGTGGGGAGGAGCACTGAAGCTTTCTTT. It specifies CASRGDVGRSTEAFF.